The 13 T cell receptor beta chains in this list originate from one sample, sequenced in a study of blood T cell repertoires in COVID-19. Libraries were prepared by immunoSEQ multiplex PCR; TCRdb keeps only in-frame clonotypes and omits some of them. Of a few hundred thousand clones listed, around 84% are singletons. Sequenced sample: PBMCs or T cells enriched from blood (not recorded which). These receptors were collected from a man aged 35-49 years who had been exposed to COVID-19.

The table lists this clone with a few counts. The V call is TRBV5-1, the J call TRBJ2-7; the D is unclear. Germline V gives CDR1 SGHRS, CDR2 YFSETQ. Trimming left V 1 base short and J 0 bases short, with 20 bases between. The CDR3 spans 18 residues. The CDR3 protein is CASSLSRLAGQSSYEQYF. CDR3 coding DNA: TGCGCCAGCAGCTTGAGTAGGTTAGCCGGTCAGAGCTCCTACGAGCAGTACTTC.

Written as DNA, the CDR3 is TGCGCCAGCAGTGAGCACGCAGGGGGCCAGCCCCAGCATTTT. Amino acids: CASSEHAGGQPQHF. The chain combines TRBV10-1 with TRBJ1-5; 8 positions match TRBD1. J was trimmed by 7 bases and V by 2 bases; bases with no gene match: 4. This CDR3 is 14 amino acids long. From germline, CDR1 is WNHNN and CDR2 SYGVQD (reference sequence).

This clone was counted a single time. The chain combines TRBV15 with TRBJ1-2; no clear D gene. CDR3 length equals 14 residues. V was shortened by 3 bases and J by 5 bases, with 13 bases between the two germline ends. CDR1 LNHNV and CDR2 YYDKDF come from the germline V gene (reference sequence). This CDR3 reads CATSSWKETYGYTF. CDR3 in DNA: TGTGCCACCAGCAGTTGGAAGGAGACTTATGGCTACACCTTC.

This chain links TRBV9 with TRBJ1-5; D is perhaps TRBD1 (5 bases). The CDR3 contains 14 residues. Germline V lookup: CDR1 SGDLS, CDR2 YYNGEE. V gave up 0 bases and J gave up 7 bases, with 11 bases separating them. The CDR3 sequence: CASSVGQGGQPQHF. CDR3 nucleotide sequence: TGTGCCAGCAGCGTAGGTCAGGGAGGCCAGCCCCAGCATTTT.

This clone was seen a few times. The chain uses TRBV6-5 and TRBJ1-2, with 10 bases identical to TRBD1. CDR3 length equals 16 residues. From germline, CDR1 is MNHEY and CDR2 SVGAGI. Trimming cost V 0 bases and J 6 bases; bases outside gene matches: 7. CDR3 bases: TGTGCCAGCAGTTACTCGATTGAAGGGACAGGGGATGGCTACACCTTC. Protein: CASSYSIEGTGDGYTF.

V gene TRBV2 combines with J gene TRBJ1-5, with D unresolved. Trimming cost V 3 bases and J 0 bases, with 15 bases left between them. In germline, CDR1 is SNHLY, CDR2 FYNNEI. The CDR3 consists of 17 residues. CDR3 nucleotide sequence: TGTGCCAGCAGTGATGCGGGATACGGTAGTAGCAATCAGCCCCAGCATTTT. Protein: CASSDAGYGSSNQPQHF.

In DNA form, the CDR3 reads TGCGCCAGCAGCCCCGGGACAGACCCCAATCAGCCCCAGCATTTT. Protein: CASSPGTDPNQPQHF. The chain carries TRBV5-1 and TRBJ1-5; 7 nucleotides agree with TRBD1. After removal of 4 bases from V and 3 bases from J, the junction contained 7 bases not matched to a gene. The germline gives CDR1 SGHRS, CDR2 YFSETQ. The CDR3 consists of 15 residues.

V usage is TRBV5-4 and J usage is TRBJ2-7; D gene ambiguous. Germline CDR1 and CDR2: SGHNT and YYREEE (reference sequence). V was cut by 2 bases and J by 0 bases, with 6 bases left in between. The CDR3 covers 13 residues. The CDR3 reads CASSFPRSYEQYF. DNA for the CDR3: TGTGCCAGCAGCTTTCCCCGCTCCTACGAGCAGTACTTC.

The chain is built from TRBV9 and TRBJ1-4; D is unresolved. Germline V gives CDR1 SGDLS, CDR2 YYNGEE. The CDR3 consists of 13 residues. Between the trimmed V and J ends, which lost 4 bases and 7 bases, there was a span of 11 bases. The CDR3 DNA reads TGTGCCAGCAGCCGCGACATGGGTGAAAAACTGTTTTTT. This encodes CASSRDMGEKLFF.

This chain links TRBV7-2 with TRBJ1-5, with 7 positions matching TRBD1. The CDR3 runs to 14 residues. V dropped 5 bases and J dropped 6; count of bases not matched to a gene: 7. Germline V lookup: CDR1 SGHTA, CDR2 FQGNSA. This chain's CDR3 is CASSITGTAQPQHF. In DNA, the CDR3 is TGTGCCAGCAGCATTACAGGGACAGCTCAGCCCCAGCATTTT.

The rearrangement joins TRBV6-4 to TRBJ2-1; D ambiguous. Germline V gives CDR1 MRHNA, CDR2 SNTAGT. The CDR3 is made up of 12 amino acids. With 2 bases removed from V and 6 bases from J, the gap between germline ends came to 5 bases. The CDR3 sequence is CASSDLRNEQFF. In DNA form, the CDR3 reads TGTGCCAGCAGTGACCTACGCAATGAGCAGTTCTTC.

The chain is built from TRBV5-6 and TRBJ2-7; D not resolved. Germline V gene lookup returns CDR1 SGHDT and CDR2 YYEEEE. The CDR3 covers 13 residues. V gave up 2 bases and J gave up 3 bases, with 9 bases separating them. CDR3 in amino acids: CASSLFSGYEQYF. In DNA, the CDR3 is TGTGCCAGCAGCTTATTCTCGGGCTACGAGCAGTACTTC.

The chain employs TRBV7-3 and TRBJ2-1; 7 nucleotides align to TRBD2. The J segment lost 9 bases and the V segment lost 3 bases, leaving 5 bases of the junction unmatched. The germline gives CDR1 SGHTA, CDR2 FQGTGA. The CDR3 runs 13 residues. CDR3 nucleotides: TGTGCCAGCAGCTTTCTGAGGGAGGGTGAGCAGTTCTTC. Encoded protein: CASSFLREGEQFF.